The 32 T cell receptor beta chains below were found in one sample sequenced in a study of T-cell memory formation after mild COVID-19. TCRdb re-called the 5' RACE reads through MiXCR, storing one row per CDR3 protein. The data contain some 340,000 distinct CDR3 sequences, 10% to 15% of them singletons. The source material was PBMCs or a T cell subset sorted from them (not recorded which). Source of these receptors: a man between 18 and 29 years old who had mild COVID-19 (a few samples of this study predate the infection). Cell type and time point are not known.

This clonotype was counted a few times. The chain joins TRBV20-1 to TRBJ2-4; D may be TRBD2 (6 bases). Trimming cost V 0 bases and J 1 base, with 13 bases left between them. Germline V CDR1 and CDR2: DFQATT, SNEGSKA (reference sequence). The CDR3 has 16 amino acids. The CDR3 DNA sequence: TGCAGTGCTAGAGAGCGGGGCCATTGGGCCAAAAACATTCAGTACTTC. The encoded protein is CSARERGHWAKNIQYF.

This clonotype appeared a few times. V is TRBV15 and J is TRBJ2-7, with no clear D. V lost 4 bases and J 4 bases, leaving 20 bases between the germline ends. The CDR3 covers 16 residues. CDR1 and CDR2 (germline): LNHNV, YYDKDF (reference sequence). The CDR3 DNA reads as TGTGCCACCAGCACGAGCTGGCGAGCCCGAGTATACGAGCAGTACTTC. It specifies CATSTSWRARVYEQYF.

This clonotype showed up just a few times. The chain combines TRBV5-1 with TRBJ1-1; the D gene is possibly TRBD1 (5 bases). The CDR3 spans 13 residues. CDR1 is SGHRS and CDR2 is YFSETQ in the germline V gene. The V end lost 0 bases, the J end lost 8 bases, and 11 bases lay between the germline ends. This CDR3 is CASSLEAGSEAFF. The DNA of the CDR3 is TGCGCCAGCAGCTTGGAGGCAGGGAGCGAAGCTTTCTTT.

This clonotype showed up just a few times. V usage is TRBV6-5 and J usage is TRBJ2-3; weak D call: TRBD1 (5 bases). The CDR3 has 16 residues. Trimming pared 0 bases from V and 5 bases from J, leaving 15 bases between. Germline lookup yields CDR1 MNHEY and CDR2 SVGAGI. CDR3 sequence reads: CASSYSQGQGQDTQYF. In nucleotides, the CDR3 is TGTGCCAGCAGTTACTCGCAAGGGCAGGGCCAAGATACGCAGTATTTT.

This clonotype has only a few counts. This chain's CDR3 is CSARDLRVNSYNEQFF. For the CDR3, the DNA is TGCAGTGCTAGAGATCTCCGGGTCAACTCCTACAATGAGCAGTTCTTC. The chain employs TRBV20-1 and TRBJ2-1; D unclear. Trimming stripped 0 bases from V and 0 bases from J, with 12 bases between. This CDR3 contains 16 residues. Germline loops: CDR1 DFQATT, CDR2 SNEGSKA (reference sequence).

The DNA of the CDR3 is TGTGCCAGCAGTTTGTGGGGACTAGCGCCATACAATGAGCAGTTCTTC. This gives the protein CASSLWGLAPYNEQFF. The chain has TRBV12-3 or TRBV12-4 and TRBJ2-1, with TRBD2 matching 10 bases. The CDR3 length is 16 residues. After removal of 3 bases from V and 4 bases from J, the junction contained 6 bases not matched to a gene.

The chain joins TRBV20-1 to TRBJ1-1; 8 bases align to TRBD1. V lost 7 bases and J lost 5; bases outside the gene matches: 6. This CDR3 contains 12 residues. Germline CDR1 is DFQATT and CDR2 is SNEGSKA (reference sequence). CDR3 sequence reads: CSGNRGGTEAFF. CDR3 coding DNA: TGCAGTGGGAACAGGGGGGGGACTGAAGCTTTCTTT.

The chain combines TRBV20-1 with TRBJ1-5; D ambiguous. The CDR3 sequence is 12 residues long. Germline assignment: CDR1 DFQATT and CDR2 SNEGSKA (reference sequence). CDR3 loop: CSAKVGDQPQHF. The DNA of the CDR3 is TGCAGCGCGAAGGTCGGGGATCAGCCCCAGCATTTT.

The rearrangement uses TRBV7-3 and TRBJ2-3; 8 bases match TRBD2. CDR3 length equals 15 residues. Trimming cost V 5 bases and J 7 bases; bases outside gene matches: 11. Germline V CDR1 and CDR2: SGHTA, FQGTGA. CDR3 nucleotides: TGTGCCAGCAGCCCTCGAGCGGGGGTGGAAAATACGCAGTATTTT. Translating gives CASSPRAGVENTQYF.

The J gene is TRBJ1-1, the V gene TRBV20-1; TRBD1 matches 7 bases. With V trimmed by 3 bases and J by 0 bases, 4 bases remained unmatched. The CDR3 totals 14 residues. The germline gives CDR1 DFQATT, CDR2 SNEGSKA (reference sequence). The chain's CDR3 is CSARSRGMNTEAFF. The CDR3 DNA sequence: TGCAGTGCTAGGAGCAGGGGGATGAACACTGAAGCTTTCTTT.

This chain uses TRBV5-1 with TRBJ1-1; no definite D call. The CDR3 has 15 amino acids. Germline V gene lookup returns CDR1 SGHRS and CDR2 YFSETQ. The V gene lost 4 bases and the J gene lost 2 bases, with 15 bases spanning the gap. As DNA, the CDR3 is TGCGCCAGCAGCCCTCTACAGCCTCCCAACACTGAAGCTTTCTTT. It codes for CASSPLQPPNTEAFF.

The rearrangement joins TRBV9 to TRBJ2-2; TRBD2 matches 15 bases. The CDR3 is 15 amino acids. V lost 3 bases, J lost 10 bases, and 4 bases stayed unmatched. In germline, CDR1 is SGDLS, CDR2 YYNGEE. In nucleotides, the CDR3 is TGTGCCAGCAGCGCCGGGACTAGCGGGGGGTTGGAGCTGTTTTTT. Its protein is CASSAGTSGGLELFF.

This clonotype occurred a few times. This chain connects TRBV27 to TRBJ2-2, with D tentatively TRBD1 (6 bases). The V gene lost 2 bases and the J gene lost 3 bases, with 7 bases spanning the gap. CDR1 is MNHEY, CDR2 SMNVEV, per germline (reference sequence). CDR3 length: 14 residues. The CDR3 loop reads CASSLRTDTGELFF. The CDR3 DNA is TGTGCCAGCAGTTTAAGGACAGACACCGGGGAGCTGTTTTTT.

This chain links TRBV3-1 with TRBJ1-2, with a possible D match to TRBD1 (5 bases). Deletions cut 1 base from V and 8 bases from J, with 11 bases between. In germline, CDR1 is LGHDT, CDR2 YNNKEL (reference sequence). The CDR3 covers 13 residues. The CDR3 reads CASSQVPGRGYTF. CDR3 sequence (DNA): TGTGCCAGCAGCCAAGTACCGGGACGGGGCTACACCTTC.

The CDR3 loop is CASSIGQGSYEQYF. The CDR3, as DNA: TGTGCCAGCAGCATCGGACAGGGCTCCTACGAGCAGTACTTC. This chain connects TRBV9 to TRBJ2-7, with 8 bases identical to TRBD1. The germline V gene encodes CDR1 SGDLS and CDR2 YYNGEE. The CDR3 is 14 amino acids. J was trimmed by 0 bases and V by 4 bases; bases with no gene match: 3. The full variable domain, with the rest looked up from reference TRBV9 and TRBJ2-7, is DSGVTQTPKHLITATGQRVTLRCSPRSGDLSVYWYQQSLDQGLQFLIQYYNGEERAKGNILERFSAQQFPDLHSELNLSSLELGDSALYFCASSIGQGSYEQYFGPGTRLTVT.

Only a few counts were recorded for this clonotype. V is TRBV6-5 and J is TRBJ2-1; TRBD1 agrees at 8 bases. The germline gives CDR1 MNHEY, CDR2 SVGAGI. This CDR3 has 13 residues. Germline trimming cut 5 bases from V and 9 bases from J; bases unmatched to any gene: 6. CDR3: CASSLQGAAEQFF. The CDR3, as DNA: TGTGCCAGCAGTCTTCAGGGGGCGGCTGAGCAGTTCTTC.

The rearrangement joins TRBV11-3 to TRBJ1-6; perhaps TRBD1 as D (6 bases). V lost 1 base, J lost 7 bases, and 8 bases lay in between. Germline assignment: CDR1 SGHNT and CDR2 YENEEA. The CDR3 runs to 14 residues. The CDR3 nucleotides read TGTGCCAGCAGCTTAGCCGGGGGCAATTCACCCCTCCACTTT. Its protein is CASSLAGGNSPLHF.

The rearrangement joins TRBV21-1 to TRBJ1-1. TRBV21-1 is classified as a pseudogene. This CDR3 region has 15 residues. The CDR3, as DNA: TGTGCCAGCAGCAAAGTATGTTTGGGGAGAACTGAAGCTTTCTTT. It encodes CASSKVCLGRTEAFF.

The chain joins TRBV5-1 to TRBJ2-1; D gene uncertain. The germline CDR1 and CDR2 sequences are SGHRS and YFSETQ. The CDR3 loop spans 14 amino acids. V lost 1 base and J 8 bases, leaving 13 bases between the germline ends. CDR3 sequence (DNA): TGCGCCAGCAGCTTGCGGGTATTCGGACATGAGCAGTTCTTC. It translates to CASSLRVFGHEQFF.

V usage is TRBV7-2 and J usage is TRBJ2-4; TRBD2 agrees at 9 bases. This CDR3 has 15 amino acids. With 5 bases clipped from V and 5 bases from J, the junction kept 7 bases outside the gene matches. Germline lookup yields CDR1 SGHTA and CDR2 FQGNSA. The DNA for the CDR3 is TGTGCCAGCAGCCACGCGGGGGGGTTGGAAAACATTCAGTACTTC. Translating it yields CASSHAGGLENIQYF. The variable domain in full, with the rest retrieved from reference TRBV7-2 and TRBJ2-4, is GAGVSQSPSNKVTEKGKDVELRCDPISGHTALYWYRQSLGQGLEFLIYFQGNSAPDKSGLPSDRFSAERTGGSVSTLTIQRTQQEDSAVYLCASSHAGGLENIQYFGAGTRLSVL.

The chain couples TRBV4-2 to TRBJ2-3; perhaps TRBD2 as D (7 bases). The CDR3 loop spans 15 amino acids. CDR1 LGHNA and CDR2 YNFKEQ come from the germline V gene. V gave up 1 base and J gave up 1 base, with 9 bases separating them. This CDR3 is CASSQAGGRTDTQYF. For the CDR3, the DNA is TGTGCCAGCAGCCAAGCCGGGGGGCGCACAGATACGCAGTATTTT.

This clonotype was seen a handful of times. The chain carries TRBV5-1 and TRBJ2-5; possible D gene TRBD1, 5 bases. Trimming stripped 6 bases from V and 0 bases from J, with 12 bases between. Germline loops: CDR1 SGHRS, CDR2 YFSETQ. CDR3 length: 14 residues. CDR3 loop: CASTGPQDQETQYF. CDR3 DNA sequence: TGCGCCAGCACAGGGCCCCAGGACCAAGAGACCCAGTACTTC.

This sequence joins TRBV7-8 and TRBJ1-5; D remains ambiguous. V lost 4 bases to trimming and J lost 0 bases, with 16 bases between them. CDR1 and CDR2 from the germline V gene are SGHVS and FQNEAQ. The CDR3 is made up of 17 amino acids. The CDR3 nucleotides are TGTGCCAGCAGCTACCTACCAGTTTCTGGTAGCAATCAGCCCCAGCATTTT. It is translated as CASSYLPVSGSNQPQHF.

This clonotype has only a few counts. The chain is built from TRBV7-2 and TRBJ1-1; D gene unclear. V lost 5 bases, J lost 6 bases, and 16 bases lay in between. CDR1 SGHTA and CDR2 FQGNSA come from the germline V gene. This CDR3 contains 14 residues. DNA of the CDR3: TGTGCCAGCAGCAATCACCCTGGATACGCTGAAGCTTTCTTT. It is translated as CASSNHPGYAEAFF.

This clonotype occurred many times. The chain combines TRBV11-2 with TRBJ2-5; D is unresolved. V lost 10 bases, J lost 4 bases, and 16 bases lay in between. The CDR3 spans 13 residues. The V gene's germline CDR1 is SGHAT and CDR2 FQNNGV. The CDR3 DNA is TGTGCCACCGGGCCCAGGTGGTCAGAGACCCAGTACTTC. This sequence encodes CATGPRWSETQYF.

Remarks on this clonotype: A much larger clone is a single base away; this may be a read error. The J gene is TRBJ2-7, the V gene TRBV4-3; maybe TRBD2 (6 bases). Per the germline V gene, CDR1 is LGHNA and CDR2 is YSLEER. This CDR3 is 13 amino acids long. The CDR3 nucleotides are TGCGCCAGAAGCCACGGGCAGGGAGGCGAGCAGTACTTC. It translates to CARSHGQGGEQYF.

This clonotype has a count of ten or more. The chain is built from TRBV12-3 or TRBV12-4 and TRBJ2-4, with a possible D match to TRBD2 (7 bases). The CDR3 totals 14 residues. The V gene lost 3 bases and the J gene lost 9 bases, with 15 bases spanning the gap. In nucleotides, the CDR3 is TGTGCCAGCAGTTTTAATTTGGGAGGGGGCATTCAGTACTTC. Translating gives CASSFNLGGGIQYF.

The table lists this clonotype with a few counts. This chain connects TRBV6-5 to TRBJ1-2; D is perhaps TRBD1 (6 bases). V gave up 6 bases and J gave up 6 bases, with 14 bases separating them. This CDR3 is built from 13 residues. Germline V gives CDR1 MNHEY, CDR2 SVGAGI. The CDR3 is CASSPGQVHGYTF. The CDR3 DNA reads TGTGCCAGCAGCCCGGGACAAGTCCATGGCTACACCTTC.

The rearrangement uses TRBV20-1 and TRBJ2-7, with a possible D match to TRBD2 (5 bases). The CDR3 spans 12 residues. The germline V and J ends were trimmed by 5 bases and 11 bases, with 19 bases remaining between them. Germline-derived CDR1 and CDR2 are DFQATT and SNEGSKA (reference sequence). Here the CDR3 reads CSAARNRGLEYF. The CDR3 DNA reads TGCAGTGCTGCCCGAAACCGGGGTCTGGAGTACTTC.

CDR3 residues: CASTGGVTYNEQFF. The CDR3 coding sequence is TGTGCCAGCACCGGGGGGGTAACATACAATGAGCAGTTCTTC. The genes are TRBV6-2 or TRBV6-3 and TRBJ2-1; 8 bases match TRBD2. The CDR3 runs to 14 residues. Germline V CDR1 and CDR2: MNHEY, SVGEGT. J lost 4 bases, V lost 7 bases, and 6 bases had no gene match.

A few counts support this clonotype. The gene calls are TRBV11-2 and TRBJ2-5; the D gene is possibly TRBD1 (6 bases). In germline, CDR1 is SGHAT, CDR2 FQNNGV. Trimming stripped 5 bases from V and 0 bases from J, with 16 bases between. The CDR3 is 16 residues long. DNA for the CDR3: TGTGCCAGCAGCCAAGGGACAACCTCGTACCAAGAGACCCAGTACTTC. It is translated as CASSQGTTSYQETQYF.

This clonotype was picked up a small number of times. The genes are TRBV21-1 and TRBJ2-7. TRBV21-1 is a pseudogene locus. The CDR3 is 12 residues long. The DNA for the CDR3 is TGTGCCAAATCGGACGGCACCTACGAGCAGTACGTC. Protein product: CAKSDGTYEQYV.